These T cell receptor beta chains were read from a single sample in a study of control samples from healthy donors and cancer patients. Sequencing was performed with immunoSEQ multiplex PCR; in TCRdb, only in-frame clones are kept and a portion is missing. The sample includes 90,000 to 150,000 clones, roughly 90% of them seen just once. Sample: blood. Every receptor here comes from a man over 45 in good health. Each CDR3 is given with its conserved first and last residue. Each record gives: CDR3 protein, CDR3 DNA, V gene, J gene, CDR3 length, D gene, clone size. The D gene is left open where the match is weak. Part of the rows lack a size; the others show once, few, many or a class for expanded clones.

CDR3aa: CSVFASRDGTTNYGYTF
CDR3nt: TGCAGCGTTTTTGCCTCCCGGGACGGAACCACTAACTATGGCTACACCTTC
v_gene: TRBV29-1
j_gene: TRBJ1-2
len: 17
d_gene: NA
abundance: NA

CDR3aa: CASSLSEALVTEAFF
CDR3nt: TGTGCCAGCAGTTTATCGGAGGCACTAGTTACTGAAGCTTTCTTT
v_gene: TRBV27
j_gene: TRBJ1-1
len: 15
d_gene: NA
abundance: NA

CDR3aa: CASSLDFGSALGYTF
CDR3nt: TGTGCCAGCAGCTTAGATTTTGGTTCGGCCTTAGGCTACACCTTC
v_gene: TRBV11-2
j_gene: TRBJ1-2
len: 15
d_gene: NA
abundance: NA

CDR3aa: CASSEPRSGQGAWEQYF
CDR3nt: TGTGCCAGCAGTGAGCCTCGATCGGGACAGGGGGCGTGGGAGCAGTACTTC
v_gene: TRBV2
j_gene: TRBJ2-7
len: 17
d_gene: TRBD1
abundance: NA

CDR3aa: CASSPGREYGYTF
CDR3nt: TGTGCCAGCAGCCCGGGCCGTGAATATGGCTACACCTTC
v_gene: TRBV11-1
j_gene: TRBJ1-2
len: 13
d_gene: NA
abundance: few

CDR3aa: CASSLAGGRFYEQYF
CDR3nt: TGTGCCAGCAGTTTGGCGGGGGGCCGGTTCTACGAGCAGTACTTC
v_gene: TRBV27
j_gene: TRBJ2-7
len: 15
d_gene: TRBD2
abundance: NA

CDR3aa: CATSRGQSTDTQYF
CDR3nt: TGTGCCACCAGCAGAGGACAAAGCACAGATACGCAGTATTTT
v_gene: TRBV15
j_gene: TRBJ2-3
len: 14
d_gene: NA
abundance: once

CDR3aa: CAINGEMSTEAFF
CDR3nt: TGTGCCATCAATGGGGAGATGAGCACTGAAGCTTTCTTT
v_gene: TRBV10-3
j_gene: TRBJ1-1
len: 13
d_gene: NA
abundance: NA

CDR3aa: CASSHGTTSTDTQYF
CDR3nt: TGCGCCAGCAGTCATGGGACAACTAGCACAGATACGCAGTATTTT
v_gene: TRBV5-1
j_gene: TRBJ2-3
len: 15
d_gene: NA
abundance: NA

CDR3aa: CASSSDSSYEQYF
CDR3nt: TGTGCCAGCAGTAGTGACAGCTCCTACGAGCAGTACTTC
v_gene: TRBV27
j_gene: TRBJ2-7
len: 13
d_gene: NA
abundance: NA

CDR3aa: CASSAGFNNEKLFF
CDR3nt: TGCGCCAGCAGCGCGGGATTTAATAATGAAAAACTGTTTTTT
v_gene: TRBV5-1
j_gene: TRBJ1-4
len: 14
d_gene: NA
abundance: NA

CDR3aa: CASSRGPPNTEAFF
CDR3nt: TGTGCCAGCAGCCGTGGTCCGCCGAACACTGAAGCTTTCTTT
v_gene: TRBV3-1/TRBV3-2
j_gene: TRBJ1-1
len: 14
d_gene: NA
abundance: NA

CDR3aa: CASSPGDRLGGYTF
CDR3nt: TGTGCCAGCAGTCCCGGAGACAGGTTAGGAGGCTACACCTTC
v_gene: TRBV6-6
j_gene: TRBJ1-2
len: 14
d_gene: NA
abundance: once

CDR3aa: CASSSQGANTEAFF
CDR3nt: TGTGCCAGCAGCTCTCAGGGGGCGAACACTGAAGCTTTCTTT
v_gene: TRBV13
j_gene: TRBJ1-1
len: 14
d_gene: TRBD1
abundance: once

CDR3aa: CASKPARTATQETQYF
CDR3nt: TGTGCCAGCAAACCAGCTCGGACAGCAACTCAAGAGACCCAGTACTTC
v_gene: TRBV7-9
j_gene: TRBJ2-5
len: 16
d_gene: NA
abundance: NA

CDR3aa: CASSPDRGTEAFF
CDR3nt: TGTGCCAGCTCCCCAGACAGAGGCACTGAAGCTTTCTTT
v_gene: TRBV18
j_gene: TRBJ1-1
len: 13
d_gene: NA
abundance: once

CDR3aa: CASSPTTNEKLFF
CDR3nt: TGCGCCAGCAGCCCTACAACTAATGAAAAACTGTTTTTT
v_gene: TRBV5-1
j_gene: TRBJ1-4
len: 13
d_gene: NA
abundance: NA

CDR3aa: CASSLMTRAGVNIQYF
CDR3nt: TGTGCCAGCAGTTTAATGACGCGGGCGGGGGTGAACATTCAGTACTTC
v_gene: TRBV28
j_gene: TRBJ2-4
len: 16
d_gene: TRBD2
abundance: few

CDR3aa: CASSLAGNGYTF
CDR3nt: TGTGCCAGCAGTTTGGCAGGGAACGGCTACACCTTC
v_gene: TRBV12-3/TRBV12-4
j_gene: TRBJ1-2
len: 12
d_gene: NA
abundance: NA

CDR3aa: CASSEDQVYNSPLHF
CDR3nt: TGTGCCAGCAGTGAAGACCAGGTTTATAATTCACCCCTCCACTTT
v_gene: TRBV6-1
j_gene: TRBJ1-6
len: 15
d_gene: NA
abundance: once

CDR3aa: CASSPDRGYGYTF
CDR3nt: TGTGCCAGCAGTCCGGACAGGGGCTATGGCTACACCTTC
v_gene: TRBV12-3/TRBV12-4
j_gene: TRBJ1-2
len: 13
d_gene: TRBD1
abundance: NA

CDR3aa: CASSQELRRDQPQHF
CDR3nt: TGCGCCAGCAGCCAAGAATTAAGAAGGGATCAGCCCCAGCATTTT
v_gene: TRBV4-3
j_gene: TRBJ1-5
len: 15
d_gene: NA
abundance: few

CDR3aa: CASSNRRETEAFF
CDR3nt: TGTGCCAGTAGTAATAGGAGGGAAACTGAAGCTTTCTTT
v_gene: TRBV19
j_gene: TRBJ1-1
len: 13
d_gene: NA
abundance: few

CDR3aa: CASSYSPPEGDYGYTF
CDR3nt: TGTGCCAGCAGTTACTCCCCCCCTGAGGGCGACTATGGCTACACCTTC
v_gene: TRBV6-6
j_gene: TRBJ1-2
len: 16
d_gene: NA
abundance: NA

CDR3aa: CASSATFGGTGELFF
CDR3nt: TGTGCCAGCAGCGCCACTTTTGGGGGTACCGGGGAGCTGTTTTTT
v_gene: TRBV9
j_gene: TRBJ2-2
len: 15
d_gene: NA
abundance: NA

CDR3aa: CASSPTDQDSPLHF
CDR3nt: TGTGCCAGCTCACCAACGGACCAAGATTCACCCCTCCACTTT
v_gene: TRBV18
j_gene: TRBJ1-6
len: 14
d_gene: NA
abundance: NA

CDR3aa: CASSSGGGAPETQYF
CDR3nt: TGTGCCAGCAGTTCTGGGGGGGGCGCCCCAGAGACCCAGTACTTC
v_gene: TRBV27
j_gene: TRBJ2-5
len: 15
d_gene: NA
abundance: NA

CDR3aa: CASSTSGAFQETQYF
CDR3nt: TGCGCCAGTTCAACTAGCGGGGCCTTCCAAGAGACCCAGTACTTC
v_gene: TRBV5-1
j_gene: TRBJ2-5
len: 15
d_gene: TRBD2
abundance: NA

CDR3aa: CASRYGTGANQPQHF
CDR3nt: TGTGCCAGCAGATACGGGACAGGCGCCAATCAGCCCCAGCATTTT
v_gene: TRBV7-2
j_gene: TRBJ1-5
len: 15
d_gene: TRBD1
abundance: NA

CDR3aa: CASGFTRGGYNEQFF
CDR3nt: TGTGCTAGTGGTTTCACCAGGGGGGGCTACAATGAGCAGTTCTTC
v_gene: TRBV12-5
j_gene: TRBJ2-1
len: 15
d_gene: NA
abundance: NA

CDR3aa: CASSSAGQGVPGSSYNEQFF
CDR3nt: TGTGCCAGCAGTTCAGCCGGACAGGGGGTTCCGGGGAGCTCCTACAATGAGCAGTTCTTC
v_gene: TRBV27
j_gene: TRBJ2-1
len: 20
d_gene: TRBD1
abundance: NA

CDR3aa: CASSLGGATNEKLFF
CDR3nt: TGTGCCAGCAGCTTAGGGGGGGCAACTAATGAAAAACTGTTTTTT
v_gene: TRBV5-5
j_gene: TRBJ1-4
len: 15
d_gene: NA
abundance: once

CDR3aa: CASSLARLYEQYF
CDR3nt: TGTGCCAGCAGCTTAGCGCGGCTCTACGAGCAGTACTTC
v_gene: TRBV7-2
j_gene: TRBJ2-7
len: 13
d_gene: NA
abundance: NA

CDR3aa: CASSQSPPGEQYF
CDR3nt: TGTGCCAGCAGTCAATCTCCCCCGGGGGAGCAGTACTTC
v_gene: TRBV14
j_gene: TRBJ2-7
len: 13
d_gene: NA
abundance: NA

CDR3aa: CASSPYSKETQYF
CDR3nt: TGTGCCAGCTCACCGTACTCAAAAGAGACCCAGTACTTC
v_gene: TRBV18
j_gene: TRBJ2-5
len: 13
d_gene: NA
abundance: NA

CDR3aa: CASSTEDGFKNYGYTF
CDR3nt: TGTGCCAGCAGCACCGAGGACGGGTTCAAAAACTATGGCTACACCTTC
v_gene: TRBV9
j_gene: TRBJ1-2
len: 16
d_gene: NA
abundance: once

CDR3aa: CAWSFGQVGYGYTF
CDR3nt: TGTGCCTGGAGTTTTGGACAGGTCGGCTATGGCTACACCTTC
v_gene: TRBV30
j_gene: TRBJ1-2
len: 14
d_gene: TRBD1
abundance: NA

CDR3aa: CASSQHRDGEAFF
CDR3nt: TGTGCCAGCAGCCAACACCGCGACGGTGAAGCTTTCTTT
v_gene: TRBV3-1/TRBV3-2
j_gene: TRBJ1-1
len: 13
d_gene: NA
abundance: once

CDR3aa: CAWSEAGGRQETQYF
CDR3nt: TGTGCCTGGAGTGAGGCGGGGGGGCGCCAAGAGACCCAGTACTTC
v_gene: TRBV30
j_gene: TRBJ2-5
len: 15
d_gene: TRBD2
abundance: NA

CDR3aa: CASSQEGLAGDNEQFF
CDR3nt: TGTGCCAGCAGCCAAGAGGGTCTAGCGGGGGACAATGAGCAGTTCTTC
v_gene: TRBV4-2
j_gene: TRBJ2-1
len: 16
d_gene: TRBD2
abundance: once

CDR3aa: CASSPTGRGGETQYF
CDR3nt: TGTGCCAGCAGCCCCACCGGGCGGGGGGGGGAGACCCAGTACTTC
v_gene: TRBV7-9
j_gene: TRBJ2-5
len: 15
d_gene: TRBD2
abundance: NA

CDR3aa: CASSPQYSGANVLTF
CDR3nt: TGTGCCAGCTCACCACAGTACTCTGGGGCCAACGTCCTGACTTTC
v_gene: TRBV18
j_gene: TRBJ2-6
len: 15
d_gene: NA
abundance: NA

CDR3aa: CASSAGGGFFSEAFF
CDR3nt: TGTGCCAGCAGCGCGGGGGGCGGGTTTTTCTCTGAAGCTTTCTTT
v_gene: TRBV9
j_gene: TRBJ1-1
len: 15
d_gene: NA
abundance: NA

CDR3aa: CASSEGLAGGNEQFF
CDR3nt: TGCGCCAGCAGTGAAGGACTAGCGGGGGGTAATGAGCAGTTCTTC
v_gene: TRBV10-2
j_gene: TRBJ2-1
len: 15
d_gene: TRBD2
abundance: NA

CDR3aa: CASSKAMNTEAFF
CDR3nt: TGTGCCAGCAGTAAGGCCATGAACACTGAAGCTTTCTTT
v_gene: TRBV12-3/TRBV12-4
j_gene: TRBJ1-1
len: 13
d_gene: NA
abundance: once

CDR3aa: CASSQVQGAGGGYTF
CDR3nt: TGTGCCAGCAGCCAAGTACAGGGGGCAGGAGGGGGCTACACCTTC
v_gene: TRBV14
j_gene: TRBJ1-2
len: 15
d_gene: TRBD1
abundance: NA

CDR3aa: CASSEEARTGVYEQYF
CDR3nt: TGTGCCAGCAGTGAAGAAGCAAGGACAGGGGTTTACGAGCAGTACTTC
v_gene: TRBV6-1
j_gene: TRBJ2-7
len: 16
d_gene: TRBD1
abundance: NA

CDR3aa: CASSGLAGGRNSPLHF
CDR3nt: TGTGCCAGCAGTGGCCTAGCAGGGGGTCGTAATTCACCCCTCCACTTT
v_gene: TRBV6-1
j_gene: TRBJ1-6
len: 16
d_gene: TRBD1
abundance: NA

CDR3aa: CASSSRRTSYNEQFF
CDR3nt: TGTGCCAGCAGCTCACGACGGACGTCCTACAATGAGCAGTTCTTC
v_gene: TRBV11-2
j_gene: TRBJ2-1
len: 15
d_gene: NA
abundance: NA

CDR3aa: CASSLMRGGRETQYF
CDR3nt: TGTGCCAGCAGCTTAATGCGGGGGGGCAGGGAGACCCAGTACTTC
v_gene: TRBV7-2
j_gene: TRBJ2-5
len: 15
d_gene: TRBD2
abundance: NA

CDR3aa: CASSQLTSGGPNTGELFF
CDR3nt: TGTGCCAGCAGCCAATTGACTAGCGGGGGGCCCAACACCGGGGAGCTGTTTTTT
v_gene: TRBV4-2
j_gene: TRBJ2-2
len: 18
d_gene: TRBD2
abundance: NA

CDR3aa: CASSVGGDPNTGELFF
CDR3nt: TGTGCCAGCAGCGTAGGGGGGGACCCGAACACCGGGGAGCTGTTTTTT
v_gene: TRBV9
j_gene: TRBJ2-2
len: 16
d_gene: NA
abundance: NA

CDR3aa: CASGPGRLDTQYF
CDR3nt: TGTGCTAGTGGGCCGGGTCGTCTGGATACGCAGTATTTT
v_gene: TRBV12-5
j_gene: TRBJ2-3
len: 13
d_gene: NA
abundance: NA

CDR3aa: CASSLQGNTGELFF
CDR3nt: TGTGCCAGCAGTCTACAGGGGAACACCGGGGAGCTGTTTTTT
v_gene: TRBV11-3
j_gene: TRBJ2-2
len: 14
d_gene: NA
abundance: NA

CDR3aa: CASSPWAGRYQPQHF
CDR3nt: TGTGCCAGCAGCCCGTGGGCAGGGCGATATCAGCCCCAGCATTTT
v_gene: TRBV7-2
j_gene: TRBJ1-5
len: 15
d_gene: NA
abundance: NA

CDR3aa: CASSLEGGTQYF
CDR3nt: TGTGCCAGCAGCTTGGAGGGGGGGACCCAGTACTTC
v_gene: TRBV11-2
j_gene: TRBJ2-5
len: 12
d_gene: NA
abundance: NA

CDR3aa: CASSPTTDNEKLFF
CDR3nt: TGTGCCAGCAGCCCGACGACGGATAATGAAAAACTGTTTTTT
v_gene: TRBV5-6
j_gene: TRBJ1-4
len: 14
d_gene: NA
abundance: NA